This T cell receptor beta chain was captured in a study of cytomegalovirus exposure and HLA in healthy donors. Primers: 60 Vbeta forward and 13 Jbeta reverse. Sequenced by immunoSEQ multiplex PCR; TCRdb stores in-frame clones only, minus some. The sample yields some 150,000 clones, 79% seen once. The CDR3 sequence is 15 residues long. Germline CDR1 and CDR2: MGHRA and YSYEKL. V dropped 0 bases and J dropped 5 bases, with 14 bases sitting between them. The TCR sequence derives from a man aged 40-49 years in good health and CMV-seronegative. The sample consisted of PBMCs. V usage is TRBV4-1 and J usage is TRBJ2-7; TRBD2 is a possible D gene (5 bases). The CDR3 region has the DNA TGCGCCAGCAGCCAAGATGAGGGAAGAGTGAACGAGCAGTACTTC. This gives the protein CASSQDEGRVNEQYF.